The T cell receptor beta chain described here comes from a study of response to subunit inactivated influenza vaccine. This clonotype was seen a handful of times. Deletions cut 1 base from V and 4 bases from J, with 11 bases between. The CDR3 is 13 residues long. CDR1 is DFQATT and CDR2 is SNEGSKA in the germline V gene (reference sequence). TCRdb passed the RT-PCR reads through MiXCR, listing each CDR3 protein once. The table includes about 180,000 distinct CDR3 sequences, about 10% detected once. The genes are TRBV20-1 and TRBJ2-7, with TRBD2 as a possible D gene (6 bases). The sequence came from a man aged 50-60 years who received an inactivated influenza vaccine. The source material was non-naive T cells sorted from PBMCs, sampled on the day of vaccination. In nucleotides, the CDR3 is TGCAGTGCTAGAGTCCCAGGGAGGTACGAGCAGTACTTC. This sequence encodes CSARVPGRYEQYF.